This T cell receptor (beta chain) appears in the sequencing data of a study of cytomegalovirus exposure and HLA in healthy donors. This clone was counted once. Trimming left V 3 bases short and J 9 bases short, with 9 bases between. This CDR3 has 12 amino acids. From germline, CDR1 is MNHNS and CDR2 SASEGT. It was with 60 Vbeta and 13 Jbeta primers that the PCR ran. The protocol was immunoSEQ multiplex PCR, while the TCRdb copy is restricted to in-frame clones and leaves out a portion. Here the sample spans approximately 190,000 clones, 84% being singletons. The chain has TRBV6-1 and TRBJ2-1, with a tentative D call TRBD2 (6 bases). Input material: PBMCs. The clonotype originates from a boy between 5 and 17 years old in good health and CMV-seronegative. CDR3 sequence reads: CASSDLGGEQFF. The CDR3 DNA follows: TGTGCCAGCAGTGACCTGGGAGGTGAGCAGTTCTTC.